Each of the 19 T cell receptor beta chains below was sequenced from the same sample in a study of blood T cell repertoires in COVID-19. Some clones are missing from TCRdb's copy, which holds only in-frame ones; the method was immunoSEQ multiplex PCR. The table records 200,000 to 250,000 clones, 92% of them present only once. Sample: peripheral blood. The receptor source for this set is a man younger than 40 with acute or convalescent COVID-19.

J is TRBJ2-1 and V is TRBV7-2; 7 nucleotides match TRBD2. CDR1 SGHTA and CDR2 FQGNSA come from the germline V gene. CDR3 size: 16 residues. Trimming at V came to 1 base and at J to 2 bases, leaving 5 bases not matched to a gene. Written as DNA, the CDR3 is TGTGCCAGCAGCTTAGGAGGGGCGGGGGCCTACAATGAGCAGTTCTTC. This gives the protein CASSLGGAGAYNEQFF.

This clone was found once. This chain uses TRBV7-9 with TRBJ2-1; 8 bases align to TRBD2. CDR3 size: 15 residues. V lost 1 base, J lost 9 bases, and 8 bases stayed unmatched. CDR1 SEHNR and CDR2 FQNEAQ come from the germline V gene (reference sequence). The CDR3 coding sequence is TGTGCCAGCAGCTTAGAGGGAAGCGGGAGAATTGAGCAGTTCTTC. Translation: CASSLEGSGRIEQFF.

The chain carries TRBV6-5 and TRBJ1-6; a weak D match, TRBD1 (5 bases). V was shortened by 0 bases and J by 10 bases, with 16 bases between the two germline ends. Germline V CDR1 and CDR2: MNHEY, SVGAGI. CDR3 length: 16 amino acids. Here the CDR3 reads CASSYSRFSGNSPLHF. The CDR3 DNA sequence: TGTGCCAGCAGTTACTCGCGGTTCTCAGGGAACTCACCCCTCCACTTT.

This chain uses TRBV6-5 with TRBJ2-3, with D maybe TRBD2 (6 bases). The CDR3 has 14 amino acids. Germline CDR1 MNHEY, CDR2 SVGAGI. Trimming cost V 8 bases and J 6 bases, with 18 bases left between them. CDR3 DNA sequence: TGTGCCAGCCACTCGAGCGGAAGCGGGGATACGCAGTATTTT. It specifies CASHSSGSGDTQYF.

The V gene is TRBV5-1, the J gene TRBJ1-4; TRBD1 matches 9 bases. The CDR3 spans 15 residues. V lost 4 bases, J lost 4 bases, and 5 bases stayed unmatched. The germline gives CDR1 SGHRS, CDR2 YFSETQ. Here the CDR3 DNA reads TGCGCCAGCAGCCACAGGACAGGGGTTAATGAAAAACTGTTTTTT. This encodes CASSHRTGVNEKLFF.

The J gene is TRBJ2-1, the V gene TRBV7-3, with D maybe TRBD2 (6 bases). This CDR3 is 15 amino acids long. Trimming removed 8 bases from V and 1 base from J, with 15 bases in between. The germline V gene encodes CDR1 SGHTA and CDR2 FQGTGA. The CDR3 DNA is TGTGCCAGCTCCCCTGGCGGGGCGTCCTACAATGAGCAGTTCTTC. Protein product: CASSPGGASYNEQFF.

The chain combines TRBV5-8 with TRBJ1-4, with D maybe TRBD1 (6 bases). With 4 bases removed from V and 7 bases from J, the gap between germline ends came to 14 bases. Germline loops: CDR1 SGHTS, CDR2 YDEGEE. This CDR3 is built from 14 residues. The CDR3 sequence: CASSRTEVIEKLFF. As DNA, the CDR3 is TGTGCCAGCAGCCGGACAGAGGTGATTGAAAAACTGTTTTTT.

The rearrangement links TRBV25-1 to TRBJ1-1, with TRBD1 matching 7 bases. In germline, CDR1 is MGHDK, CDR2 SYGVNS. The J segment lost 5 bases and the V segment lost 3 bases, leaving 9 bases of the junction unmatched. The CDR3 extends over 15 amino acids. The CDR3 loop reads CASSEGQWVQTEAFF. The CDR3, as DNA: TGTGCCAGCAGTGAGGGACAGTGGGTTCAGACTGAAGCTTTCTTT.

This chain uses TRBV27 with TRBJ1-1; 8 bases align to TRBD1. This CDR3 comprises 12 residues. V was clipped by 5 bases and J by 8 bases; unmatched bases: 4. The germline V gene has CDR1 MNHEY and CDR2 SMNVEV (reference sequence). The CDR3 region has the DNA TGTGCCAGCAGTAAACGGACAGGGGAAGCTTTCTTT. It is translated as CASSKRTGEAFF.

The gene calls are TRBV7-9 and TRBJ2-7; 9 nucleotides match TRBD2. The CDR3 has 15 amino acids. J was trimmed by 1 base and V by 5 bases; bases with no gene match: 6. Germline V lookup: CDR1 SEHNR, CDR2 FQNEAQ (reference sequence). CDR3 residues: CASSPVSGRSYEQYF. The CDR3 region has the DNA TGTGCCAGCAGCCCTGTTAGCGGGAGATCCTACGAGCAGTACTTC.

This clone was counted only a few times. CDR3 sequence (DNA): TGTGCCAGCAGCGTGATGGTGGGGGCGCCTGGGGAGCTGTTTTTT. This gives the protein CASSVMVGAPGELFF. This chain joins TRBV9 and TRBJ2-2; tentatively, D is TRBD1 (6 bases). This CDR3 is built from 15 residues. Per germline, CDR1 SGDLS and CDR2 YYNGEE. Deletions cut 2 bases from V and 8 bases from J, with 16 bases between.

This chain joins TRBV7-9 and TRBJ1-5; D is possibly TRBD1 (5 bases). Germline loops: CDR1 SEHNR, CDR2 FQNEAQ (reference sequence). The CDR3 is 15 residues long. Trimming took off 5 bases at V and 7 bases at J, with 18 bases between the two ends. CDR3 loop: CASSPGVRAGQPQHF. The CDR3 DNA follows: TGTGCCAGCAGCCCCGGTGTCAGGGCCGGACAGCCCCAGCATTTT.

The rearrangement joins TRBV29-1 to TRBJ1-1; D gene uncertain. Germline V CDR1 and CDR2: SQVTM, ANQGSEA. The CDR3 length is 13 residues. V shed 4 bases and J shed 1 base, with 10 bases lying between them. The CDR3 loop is CSVVLWANTEAFF. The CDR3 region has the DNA TGCAGCGTTGTACTTTGGGCGAACACTGAAGCTTTCTTT.

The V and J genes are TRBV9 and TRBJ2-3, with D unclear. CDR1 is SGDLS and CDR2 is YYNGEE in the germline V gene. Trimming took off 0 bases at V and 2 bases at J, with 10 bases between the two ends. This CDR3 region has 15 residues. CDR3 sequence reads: CASSVGLQPTDTQYF. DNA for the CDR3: TGTGCCAGCAGCGTAGGATTACAACCCACAGATACGCAGTATTTT.

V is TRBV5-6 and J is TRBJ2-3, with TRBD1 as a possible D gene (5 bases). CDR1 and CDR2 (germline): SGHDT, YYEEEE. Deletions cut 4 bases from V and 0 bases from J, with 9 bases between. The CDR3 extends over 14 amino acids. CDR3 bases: TGTGCCAGCAGCACAGGTTACAGCACAGATACGCAGTATTTT. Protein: CASSTGYSTDTQYF.

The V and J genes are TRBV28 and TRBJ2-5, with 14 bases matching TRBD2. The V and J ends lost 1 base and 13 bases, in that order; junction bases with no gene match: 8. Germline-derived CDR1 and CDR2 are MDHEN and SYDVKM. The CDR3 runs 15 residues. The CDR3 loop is CASSLLGLAGAVTYF. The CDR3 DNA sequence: TGTGCCAGCAGTTTATTGGGACTAGCGGGAGCGGTTACGTACTTC.

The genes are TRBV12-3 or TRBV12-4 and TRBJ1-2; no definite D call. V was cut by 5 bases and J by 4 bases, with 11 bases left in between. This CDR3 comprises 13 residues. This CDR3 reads CASSPSESYGYTF. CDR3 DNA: TGTGCCAGCAGTCCCTCCGAGAGCTATGGCTACACCTTC.

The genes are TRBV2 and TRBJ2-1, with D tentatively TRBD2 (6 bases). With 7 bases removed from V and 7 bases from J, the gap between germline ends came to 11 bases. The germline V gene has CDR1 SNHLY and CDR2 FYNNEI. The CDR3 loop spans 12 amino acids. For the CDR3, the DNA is TGTGCCAGCACACTAGCCTGGAATGAGCAGTTCTTC. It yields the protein CASTLAWNEQFF.

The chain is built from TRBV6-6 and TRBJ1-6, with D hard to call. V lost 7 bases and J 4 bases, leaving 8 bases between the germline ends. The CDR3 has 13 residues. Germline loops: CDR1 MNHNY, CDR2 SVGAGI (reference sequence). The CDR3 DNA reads TGTGCCAGCATGGCGGGGTATAATTCACCCCTCCACTTT. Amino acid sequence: CASMAGYNSPLHF.